This entry features one T cell receptor beta chain sequence. The data were taken from a study of blood T cell repertoires in COVID-19. Study at large: Sites in the United States, Italy and Spain provided acute and convalescent COVID-19 samples. In each case, the material was cDNA or gDNA derived from T cells, B-cell-depleted T cells, or PBMCs.

Original data processing: The assay estimated nucleated cells by amplifying reference gene primers. Here immunoSEQ multiplex PCR was the method, and the copy in TCRdb shows in-frame clones only, minus some. That table gives V, J and clone size, and the DNA gave D and trimming. The sample shows just over 150,000 clones, about 80% of them seen only once. The V end lost 10 bases, the J end lost 1 base, and 13 bases lay between the germline ends. The CDR3 is 13 amino acids. The rearrangement links TRBV12-3 or TRBV12-4 to TRBJ1-1; no clear D gene. This clonotype was obtained from a man between 60 and 75 years old with acute or convalescent COVID-19. The sequencing input was peripheral blood. CDR3: CATTSDKNTEAFF. CDR3 DNA sequence: TGTGCCACCACCTCCGACAAGAACACTGAAGCTTTCTTT.